This passage covers 7 T cell receptor beta chains from one sample sequenced in a study of OX40 agonist ivuxolimab in advanced cancers. Here immunoSEQ multiplex PCR was the method, and the copy in TCRdb shows in-frame clones only, minus some. The sample comprises 40,000 to 45,000 clones, 70% to 90% of which are singletons, and roughly 12% rests with the top ten. Here the sequenced sample was CD4+ or CD8+ T cells sorted from blood, taken in a trial of the OX40 agonist ivuxolimab. Receptors were obtained from an adult with an advanced solid tumor such as melanoma, head and neck, liver or kidney cancer.

This clone occurred a few times. V is TRBV7-9 and J is TRBJ2-1; perhaps TRBD2 as D (7 bases). The CDR3 covers 16 residues. Trimming took off 2 bases at V and 0 bases at J, with 11 bases between the two ends. The V gene's germline CDR1 is SEHNR and CDR2 FQNEAQ (reference sequence). In nucleotides, the CDR3 is TGTGCCAGCAGCTTACGGGGGGCAAGCTCCTACAATGAGCAGTTCTTC. This encodes CASSLRGASSYNEQFF.

J is TRBJ2-1 and V is TRBV7-6; 7 bases agree with TRBD2. Trimming cost V 4 bases and J 7 bases; bases outside gene matches: 10. Germline CDR1 SGHVS, CDR2 FNYEAQ. This CDR3 has 15 residues. CDR3 nucleotides: TGTGCCAGCAGCTGGGGGGGAGGGCCGGGGAATGAGCAGTTCTTC. Translated, it gives CASSWGGGPGNEQFF.

This rearrangement joins TRBV6-1 to TRBJ2-7; D remains ambiguous. V lost 4 bases to trimming and J lost 1 base, with 8 bases between them. From germline, CDR1 is MNHNS and CDR2 SASEGT. CDR3 size: 13 residues. CDR3 nucleotide sequence: TGTGCCAGCAGTGTACTCGAATCCTACGAGCAGTACTTC. As protein: CASSVLESYEQYF.

This sequence joins TRBV6-6 and TRBJ2-3; no firm D call. This CDR3 region has 14 residues. Trimming stripped 0 bases from V and 4 bases from J, with 8 bases between. Per the germline V gene, CDR1 is MNHNY and CDR2 is SVGAGI (reference sequence). CDR3 DNA: TGTGCCAGCAGTTACTCCTTACGGGCAGATACGCAGTATTTT. It is translated as CASSYSLRADTQYF.

This chain links TRBV18 with TRBJ2-7; 13 bases align to TRBD2. Trimming took 4 bases from V and 0 from J; bases not matched to a gene: 3. The CDR3 has 16 residues. Per the germline V gene, CDR1 is KGHSH and CDR2 is LQKENI. The CDR3 nucleotides are TGTGCCAGCTCACGGGGACTAGCGGGAACCTCCTACGAGCAGTACTTC. Translated, it gives CASSRGLAGTSYEQYF.

As regards this clone: One end of the junction does not line up with germline, which may come from a read error. The chain employs TRBV29-1 and TRBJ1-1, with D unclear. Per germline, CDR1 SQVTM and CDR2 ANQGSEA. This CDR3 is 12 amino acids long. The CDR3: CSVVTVKTEAFF. As DNA, the CDR3 is TGCAGCGTTGTAACAGTGAAGACTGAAGCTTTCTTT.

CDR3: CAWDREKTQYF. CDR3 DNA: TGTGCCTGGGACAGGGAAAAGACCCAGTACTTC. The V call is TRBV30, the J call TRBJ2-5; 7 nucleotides line up with TRBD1. Germline V lookup: CDR1 GTSNPN, CDR2 SVGIG (reference sequence). The CDR3 is 11 amino acids. J lost 6 bases, V lost 5 bases, and 3 bases had no gene match.